This TCR beta chain was sequenced during a study of control samples from healthy donors and cancer patients. V shed 8 bases, J shed 5 bases, and the junction held 5 bases outside the gene matches. This CDR3 comprises 13 residues. Looked up from germline, CDR1 is MNHEY and CDR2 is SVGAGI. This clone was recorded only once. Profiling relied on immunoSEQ multiplex PCR, and the TCRdb table lists in-frame clones only, not all of them. This table holds roughly 98,000 clones, roughly 78% found once. This receptor was obtained from an older woman in good health. The rearrangement joins TRBV6-5 to TRBJ2-3; TRBD2 agrees at 9 bases. Sequenced input: blood. The CDR3 DNA sequence: TGTGCCAGCTTTAGCGGGAGTGGAGATACGCAGTATTTT. It specifies CASFSGSGDTQYF.